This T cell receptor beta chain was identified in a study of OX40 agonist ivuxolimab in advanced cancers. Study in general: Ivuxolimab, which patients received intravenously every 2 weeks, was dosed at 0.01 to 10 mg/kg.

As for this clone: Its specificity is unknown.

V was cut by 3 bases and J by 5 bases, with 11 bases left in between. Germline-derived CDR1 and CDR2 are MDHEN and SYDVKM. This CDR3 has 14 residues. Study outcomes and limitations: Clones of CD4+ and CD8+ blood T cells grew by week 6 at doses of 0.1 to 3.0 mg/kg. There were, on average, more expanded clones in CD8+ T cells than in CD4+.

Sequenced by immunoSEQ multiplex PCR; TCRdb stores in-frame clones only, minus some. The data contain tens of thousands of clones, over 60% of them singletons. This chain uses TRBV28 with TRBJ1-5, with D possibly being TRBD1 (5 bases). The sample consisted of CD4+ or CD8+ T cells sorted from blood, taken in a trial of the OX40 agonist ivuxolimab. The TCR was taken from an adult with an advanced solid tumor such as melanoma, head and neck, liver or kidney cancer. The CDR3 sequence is CASSLIRDHQPQHF. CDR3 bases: TGTGCCAGCAGTTTGATCAGGGACCATCAGCCCCAGCATTTT. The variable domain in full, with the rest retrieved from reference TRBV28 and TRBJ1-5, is DVKVTQSSRYLVKRTGEKVFLECVQDMDHENMFWYRQDPGLGLRLIYFSYDVKMKEKGDIPEGYSVSREKKERFSLILESASTNQTSMYLCASSLIRDHQPQHFGDGTRLSIL.